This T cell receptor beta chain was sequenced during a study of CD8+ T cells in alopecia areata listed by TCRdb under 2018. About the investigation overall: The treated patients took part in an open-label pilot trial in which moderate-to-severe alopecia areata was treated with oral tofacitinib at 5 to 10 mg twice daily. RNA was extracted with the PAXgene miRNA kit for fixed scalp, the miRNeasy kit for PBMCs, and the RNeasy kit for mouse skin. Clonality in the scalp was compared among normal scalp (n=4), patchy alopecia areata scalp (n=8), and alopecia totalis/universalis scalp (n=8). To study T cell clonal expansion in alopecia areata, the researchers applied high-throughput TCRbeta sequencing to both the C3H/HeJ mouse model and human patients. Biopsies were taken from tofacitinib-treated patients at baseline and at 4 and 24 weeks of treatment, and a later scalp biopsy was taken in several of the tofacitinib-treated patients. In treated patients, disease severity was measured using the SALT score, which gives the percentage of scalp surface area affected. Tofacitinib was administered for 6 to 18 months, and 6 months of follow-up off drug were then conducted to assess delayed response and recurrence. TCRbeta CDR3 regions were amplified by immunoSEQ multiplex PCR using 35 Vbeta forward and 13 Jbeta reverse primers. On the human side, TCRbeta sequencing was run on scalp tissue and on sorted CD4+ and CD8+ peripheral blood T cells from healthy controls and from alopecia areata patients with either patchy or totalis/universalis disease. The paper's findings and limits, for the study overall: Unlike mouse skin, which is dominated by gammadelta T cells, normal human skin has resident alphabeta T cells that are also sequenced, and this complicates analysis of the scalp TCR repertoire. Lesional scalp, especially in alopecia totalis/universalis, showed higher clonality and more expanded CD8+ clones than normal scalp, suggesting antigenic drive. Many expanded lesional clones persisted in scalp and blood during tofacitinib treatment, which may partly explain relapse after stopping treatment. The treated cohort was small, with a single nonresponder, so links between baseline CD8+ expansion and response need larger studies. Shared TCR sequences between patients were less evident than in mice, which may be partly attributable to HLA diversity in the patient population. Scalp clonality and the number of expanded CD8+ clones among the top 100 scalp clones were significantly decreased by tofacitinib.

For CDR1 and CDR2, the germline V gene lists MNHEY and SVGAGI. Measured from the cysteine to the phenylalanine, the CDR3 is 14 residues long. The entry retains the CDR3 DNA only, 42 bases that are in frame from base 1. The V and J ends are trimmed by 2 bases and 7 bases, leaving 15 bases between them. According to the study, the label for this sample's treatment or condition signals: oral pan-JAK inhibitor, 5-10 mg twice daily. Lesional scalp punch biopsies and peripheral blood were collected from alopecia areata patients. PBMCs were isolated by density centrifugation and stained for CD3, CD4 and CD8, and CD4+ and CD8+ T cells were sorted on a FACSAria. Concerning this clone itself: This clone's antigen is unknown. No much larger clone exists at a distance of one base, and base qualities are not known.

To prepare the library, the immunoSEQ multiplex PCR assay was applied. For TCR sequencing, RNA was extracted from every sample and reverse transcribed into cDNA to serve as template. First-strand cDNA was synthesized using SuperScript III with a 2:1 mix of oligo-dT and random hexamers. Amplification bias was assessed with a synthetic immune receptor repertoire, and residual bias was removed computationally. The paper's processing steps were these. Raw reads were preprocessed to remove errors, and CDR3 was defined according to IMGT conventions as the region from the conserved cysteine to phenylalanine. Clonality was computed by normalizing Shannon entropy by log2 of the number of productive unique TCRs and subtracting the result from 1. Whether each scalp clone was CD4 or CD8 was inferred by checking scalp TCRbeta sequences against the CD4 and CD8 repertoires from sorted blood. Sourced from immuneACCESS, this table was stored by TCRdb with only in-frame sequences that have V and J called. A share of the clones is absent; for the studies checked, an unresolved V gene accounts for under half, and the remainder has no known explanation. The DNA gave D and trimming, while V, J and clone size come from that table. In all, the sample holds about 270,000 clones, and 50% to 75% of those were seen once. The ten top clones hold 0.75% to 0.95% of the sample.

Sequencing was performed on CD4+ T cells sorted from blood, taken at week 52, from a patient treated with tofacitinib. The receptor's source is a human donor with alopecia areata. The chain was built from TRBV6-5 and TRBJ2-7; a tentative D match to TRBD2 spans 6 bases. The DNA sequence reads TGTGCCAGCAGTTACGGACTAAACGCGTTGGAGCAGTACTTC. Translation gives CASSYGLNALEQYF.